These 31 T cell receptor beta chains share one sample of origin, sequenced in a study of a mutant IDH1 vaccine in newly diagnosed glioma. Sequencing used immunoSEQ multiplex PCR; TCRdb keeps in-frame clones, though not all of them. The sample carries about 60,000 clones, roughly 84% recorded once. Their cognate antigens are unknown. As for time point: week 35, safety follow-up. Each dose delivered 300 ug of mutant IDH1 20-mer peptide subcutaneously with imiquimod. The sequenced sample was PBMCs, obtained from a glioma patient whose treatment included an IDH1 peptide vaccine. The receptors stem from a man in his thirties or forties with glioma.

This clone was observed a single time. Here the CDR3 DNA reads TGTGCCAGCAGCCCAGCAGGACAGGGGGGGACCCAGTACTTC. Translating it yields CASSPAGQGGTQYF. The rearrangement links TRBV5-4 to TRBJ2-5; 10 bases match TRBD1. The V segment lost 4 bases and the J segment 7 bases; nucleotides outside the gene matches: 7. The CDR3 runs to 14 residues. Germline V gives CDR1 SGHNT, CDR2 YYREEE (reference sequence). Looking up the rest from reference TRBV5-4 and TRBJ2-5 gives the full variable domain: ETGVTQSPTHLIKTRGQQVTLRCSSQSGHNTVSWYQQALGQGPQFIFQYYREEENGRGNFPPRFSGLQFPNYSSELNVNALELDDSALYLCASSPAGQGGTQYFGPGTRLLVL.

This sequence joins TRBV7-9 and TRBJ1-1, with D perhaps TRBD1 (6 bases). This CDR3 region has 13 residues. The germline V gene encodes CDR1 SEHNR and CDR2 FQNEAQ (reference sequence). The V end lost 4 bases, the J end lost 1 base, and 7 bases lay between the germline ends. The CDR3 sequence: CASSSTGNTEAFF. The CDR3, as DNA: TGTGCCAGCAGCTCGACAGGGAACACTGAAGCTTTCTTT.

The V call is TRBV7-9, the J call TRBJ2-2; the D is unclear. V was trimmed by 5 bases and J by 0 bases, leaving 13 bases between them. The CDR3 extends over 16 amino acids. The germline V gene encodes CDR1 SEHNR and CDR2 FQNEAQ (reference sequence). The CDR3 nucleotides are TGTGCCAGCAGCGGCTTAGCAGGAGCGAACACCGGGGAGCTGTTTTTT. It is translated as CASSGLAGANTGELFF.

In this sample, this clone turned up once. CDR3 sequence reads: CASSQVAVEKTQYF. DNA for the CDR3: TGCGCCAGCAGCCAGGTAGCGGTGGAGAAGACCCAGTACTTC. The chain joins TRBV4-1 to TRBJ2-5; tentatively, D is TRBD2 (6 bases). The V end lost 3 bases, the J end lost 6 bases, and 14 bases lay between the germline ends. The germline V gene has CDR1 MGHRA and CDR2 YSYEKL. This CDR3 region has 14 residues.

The V gene is TRBV7-9, the J gene TRBJ2-5; 7 bases agree with TRBD2. Germline V gives CDR1 SEHNR, CDR2 FQNEAQ (reference sequence). This CDR3 comprises 17 residues. The J segment lost 5 bases and the V segment lost 3 bases, leaving 15 bases of the junction unmatched. In nucleotides, the CDR3 is TGTGCCAGCAGCTTCCCCCTGGGGAGGGACCCTGGGGAGACCCAGTACTTC. It encodes CASSFPLGRDPGETQYF.

The chain carries TRBV5-1 and TRBJ1-6, with D possibly being TRBD1 (5 bases). The germline CDR1 and CDR2 sequences are SGHRS and YFSETQ. The CDR3 loop spans 15 amino acids. V lost 4 bases and J 5 bases, leaving 13 bases between the germline ends. CDR3 loop: CASSRSTGDNSPLHF. In nucleotides, the CDR3 is TGCGCCAGCAGCCGATCCACGGGGGATAATTCACCCCTCCACTTT.

This CDR3 is CASSLLEYEQYF. The CDR3 nucleotides are TGTGCCAGCAGTTTATTGGAGTACGAGCAGTACTTC. This chain connects TRBV28 to TRBJ2-7; no reliable D call. V dropped 1 base and J dropped 4 bases, with 5 bases sitting between them. This CDR3 region has 12 residues. Germline V gene lookup returns CDR1 MDHEN and CDR2 SYDVKM. Supplemented by reference TRBV28 and TRBJ2-7, the full variable domain reads DVKVTQSSRYLVKRTGEKVFLECVQDMDHENMFWYRQDPGLGLRLIYFSYDVKMKEKGDIPEGYSVSREKKERFSLILESASTNQTSMYLCASSLLEYEQYFGPGTRLTVT.

The chain employs TRBV30 and TRBJ1-6; no definite D call. V was trimmed by 2 bases and J by 7 bases, leaving 18 bases between them. The germline V gene has CDR1 GTSNPN and CDR2 SVGIG (reference sequence). The CDR3 runs to 16 residues. For the CDR3, the DNA is TGTGCCTGGAGTCTAAGCCCGCAGTTATGGAATTCACCCCTCCACTTT. This codes for CAWSLSPQLWNSPLHF.

The gene calls are TRBV9 and TRBJ1-2, with 10 bases matching TRBD1. Germline CDR1 SGDLS, CDR2 YYNGEE. The CDR3 loop spans 18 amino acids. The ends lost 3 bases at V and 3 bases at J; junction bases unmatched: 14. CDR3: CASSAPRDRGLWDYGYTF. The CDR3 nucleotides read TGTGCCAGCAGCGCGCCCCGGGACAGGGGTCTCTGGGACTATGGCTACACCTTC.

This clone was picked up a small number of times. The chain couples TRBV19 to TRBJ1-1; 7 bases line up with TRBD1. With 5 bases clipped from V and 1 base from J, the junction kept 7 bases outside the gene matches. This CDR3 is 15 amino acids long. Germline lookup yields CDR1 LNHDA and CDR2 SQIVND (reference sequence). In nucleotides, the CDR3 is TGTGCCAGTAGTCCCCAGGGGGTCGGGAACACTGAAGCTTTCTTT. This codes for CASSPQGVGNTEAFF.

V and J are TRBV6-1 and TRBJ1-1; 8 bases match TRBD1. Germline-derived CDR1 and CDR2 are MNHNS and SASEGT. Trimming removed 3 bases from V and 1 base from J; junction bases left unmatched: 4. This CDR3 has 15 residues. CDR3 protein: CASSDRGRGNTEAFF. CDR3 nucleotide sequence: TGTGCCAGCAGTGACAGGGGGCGAGGGAACACTGAAGCTTTCTTT.

The chain carries TRBV6-4 and TRBJ1-1; 11 positions match TRBD1. The CDR3 has 14 residues. Germline CDR1 reads MRHNA; CDR2 reads SNTAGT. V lost 6 bases, J lost 8 bases, and 8 bases stayed unmatched. The DNA of the CDR3 is TGTGCCAGCAGAGCCCCGGGACAGGGGGGGGAAGCTTTCTTT. This encodes CASRAPGQGGEAFF.

The chain uses TRBV6-1 and TRBJ1-1, with a weak D call TRBD1 (6 bases). V shed 8 bases and J shed 5 bases, with 15 bases lying between them. This CDR3 spans 13 amino acids. Germline V gives CDR1 MNHNS, CDR2 SASEGT. In DNA form, the CDR3 reads TGTGCCAGCCGCGCCGGGGGCCTAACTGAAGCTTTCTTT. This encodes CASRAGGLTEAFF.

The chain combines TRBV27 with TRBJ2-4; D perhaps matches TRBD1 (6 bases). Trimming cost V 6 bases and J 6 bases, with 15 bases left between them. This CDR3 is 14 amino acids long. Germline-derived CDR1 and CDR2 are MNHEY and SMNVEV (reference sequence). The CDR3 spells CASRQTGFGNIQYF. CDR3 bases: TGTGCCAGCAGACAAACAGGGTTTGGAAACATTCAGTACTTC.

The V gene is TRBV4-2, the J gene TRBJ1-4; D is possibly TRBD1 (6 bases). This CDR3 contains 15 residues. V was pared by 1 base and J by 5 bases, with 11 bases between. Germline loops: CDR1 LGHNA, CDR2 YNFKEQ. CDR3 protein: CASSQGSGANEKLFF. The DNA of the CDR3 is TGTGCCAGCAGCCAAGGTTCAGGGGCAAATGAAAAACTGTTTTTT.

The V and J genes are TRBV27 and TRBJ2-1; the match to TRBD2 covers 12 bases. The CDR3 runs to 17 residues. The ends lost 0 bases at V and 5 bases at J; junction bases unmatched: 5. Looked up from germline, CDR1 is MNHEY and CDR2 is SMNVEV (reference sequence). CDR3 in DNA: TGTGCCAGCAGTTTATCGGTGGCTAGCGGGGGGGACAATGAGCAGTTCTTC. It is translated as CASSLSVASGGDNEQFF.

This clone was observed a handful of times. This chain's CDR3 is CASRRRGDGEKLFF. The CDR3 nucleotides read TGTGCCAGCAGGAGGCGGGGAGATGGGGAAAAACTGTTTTTT. The V gene is TRBV2, the J gene TRBJ1-4; no definite D call. The CDR3 runs 14 residues. Germline-derived CDR1 and CDR2 are SNHLY and FYNNEI. V dropped 6 bases and J dropped 8 bases, with 16 bases sitting between them.

This chain uses TRBV5-4 with TRBJ2-2, with D uncertain. The CDR3 loop spans 14 amino acids. Trimming cost V 0 bases and J 4 bases, with 7 bases left between them. Germline CDR1 SGHNT, CDR2 YYREEE (reference sequence). The CDR3 loop reads CASSLGVATGELFF. Written as DNA, the CDR3 is TGTGCCAGCAGCTTGGGTGTGGCCACCGGGGAGCTGTTTTTT.

This rearrangement joins TRBV18 to TRBJ2-3, with D possibly TRBD1 on 6 matching bases. The CDR3 loop spans 17 amino acids. V was pared by 1 base and J by 0 bases, with 14 bases between. Germline V gene lookup returns CDR1 KGHSH and CDR2 LQKENI. CDR3 sequence (DNA): TGTGCCAGCTCACCACGGACAGAGGTCGCTAGCACAGATACGCAGTATTTT. As protein: CASSPRTEVASTDTQYF.

The J gene is TRBJ2-7, the V gene TRBV19, with a tentative D call TRBD2 (5 bases). The CDR3 loop spans 19 amino acids. Germline CDR1 LNHDA, CDR2 SQIVND (reference sequence). V lost 2 bases and J 6 bases, leaving 29 bases between the germline ends. The CDR3 nucleotides are TGTGCCAGTAGTATACGTCCGGCGGGCTACGGCCTCGGCATCGGCGAGCAGTACTTC. Its protein product is CASSIRPAGYGLGIGEQYF.

This chain connects TRBV4-1 to TRBJ1-1, with 12 nucleotides matching TRBD1. Losses at the gene ends were 3 bases for V and 11 bases for J; bases not matched to a gene: 10. The CDR3 covers 15 residues. CDR1 MGHRA and CDR2 YSYEKL come from the germline V gene. The CDR3, as DNA: TGCGCCAGCAGCCAGTCCGGGACAGGGGGCGCGATGGCTTTCTTT. Protein product: CASSQSGTGGAMAFF.

The rearrangement links TRBV7-2 to TRBJ1-5; tentatively, D is TRBD1 (6 bases). Trimming pared 5 bases from V and 0 bases from J, leaving 14 bases between. This CDR3 spans 16 amino acids. Looked up from germline, CDR1 is SGHTA and CDR2 is FQGNSA. The CDR3 DNA reads TGTGCCAGCAGCCCCAGGGGCGGGAGTAGCAATCAGCCCCAGCATTTT. Protein: CASSPRGGSSNQPQHF.

The V call is TRBV7-9, the J call TRBJ2-3, with D possibly being TRBD1 (6 bases). The germline V gene encodes CDR1 SEHNR and CDR2 FQNEAQ (reference sequence). V lost 5 bases to trimming and J lost 0 bases, with 9 bases between them. This CDR3 is 14 amino acids long. CDR3 loop: CASSPGQSTDTQYF. The CDR3 DNA follows: TGTGCCAGCAGCCCAGGACAGAGCACAGATACGCAGTATTTT.

This clone was observed a single time. The V call is TRBV7-6, the J call TRBJ1-3; D not resolved. V lost 4 bases to trimming and J lost 0 bases, with 10 bases between them. The CDR3 extends over 15 amino acids. The V gene's germline CDR1 is SGHVS and CDR2 FNYEAQ. CDR3 sequence (DNA): TGTGCCAGCAGCTCACGTCAGAGCTCTGGAAACACCATATATTTT. Encoded protein: CASSSRQSSGNTIYF.

This clone came up once. The genes are TRBV27 and TRBJ2-7; 9 positions agree with TRBD1. Germline V gene data show CDR1 as MNHEY and CDR2 as SMNVEV (reference sequence). The J segment lost 7 bases and the V segment lost 1 base, leaving 5 bases of the junction unmatched. CDR3 size: 14 residues. CDR3 bases: TGTGCCAGCAGTTTATTAGGACAGGGGTTTGAGCAGTACTTC. This gives the protein CASSLLGQGFEQYF.

V is TRBV19 and J is TRBJ1-5; D is unclear. Germline loops: CDR1 LNHDA, CDR2 SQIVND (reference sequence). This CDR3 contains 13 residues. Between the trimmed V and J ends, which lost 3 bases and 6 bases, there was a span of 9 bases. The CDR3 spells CASSMRVTQPQHF. The CDR3 nucleotides read TGTGCCAGTAGTATGAGGGTCACTCAGCCCCAGCATTTT.

This clone was picked up one time. This chain joins TRBV6-5 and TRBJ1-2; TRBD1 agrees at 7 bases. The CDR3 contains 14 residues. Looked up from germline, CDR1 is MNHEY and CDR2 is SVGAGI. J was trimmed by 6 bases and V by 6 bases; bases with no gene match: 10. The CDR3 loop is CASSRAGTENGYTF. The CDR3 DNA sequence: TGTGCCAGCAGCAGAGCCGGGACAGAAAATGGCTACACCTTC.

This chain links TRBV7-9 with TRBJ2-1; the match to TRBD1 covers 10 bases. The CDR3 is 17 residues long. J lost 8 bases, V lost 0 bases, and 10 bases had no gene match. Germline CDR1 SEHNR, CDR2 FQNEAQ (reference sequence). DNA for the CDR3: TGTGCCAGCAGCTTAGCGGTCGCGACAGGGGGCGTCGATGAGCAGTTCTTC. Its protein is CASSLAVATGGVDEQFF.

This clone was counted only a few times. This chain links TRBV4-1 with TRBJ1-1; D may be TRBD1 (6 bases). Trimming removed 2 bases at V and 11 bases at J, with 21 bases between. In germline, CDR1 is MGHRA, CDR2 YSYEKL. The CDR3 runs to 15 residues. For the CDR3, the DNA is TGCGCCAGCAGCCAACTCTCCGTGGGGGCGGTGAGTGCTTTCTTT. Encoded protein: CASSQLSVGAVSAFF.

J is TRBJ2-4 and V is TRBV19, with 9 bases lining up with TRBD1. The V gene's germline CDR1 is LNHDA and CDR2 SQIVND (reference sequence). This CDR3 contains 16 residues. J gave up 5 bases and V 3 bases, and 8 bases lay outside the gene matches. The CDR3 DNA is TGTGCCAGTAGTATTGGGGGGGACAGGGTCCAAAACATTCAGTACTTC. It yields the protein CASSIGGDRVQNIQYF. The whole variable domain, remainder taken from reference TRBV19 and TRBJ2-4, is DGGITQSPKYLFRKEGQNVTLSCEQNLNHDAMYWYRQDPGQGLRLIYYSQIVNDFQKGDIAEGYSVSREKKESFPLTVTSAQKNPTAFYLCASSIGGDRVQNIQYFGAGTRLSVL.

The chain has TRBV4-2 and TRBJ2-3; perhaps TRBD2 as D (6 bases). Germline V gene sequence: CDR1 LGHNA, CDR2 YNFKEQ. Trimming pared 4 bases from V and 4 bases from J, leaving 24 bases between. CDR3 length: 18 residues. The CDR3 DNA sequence: TGTGCCAGCAGCCGCCCGGGCTGGAGGCGGGGCCCCCCAGATACGCAGTATTTT. Residues: CASSRPGWRRGPPDTQYF.